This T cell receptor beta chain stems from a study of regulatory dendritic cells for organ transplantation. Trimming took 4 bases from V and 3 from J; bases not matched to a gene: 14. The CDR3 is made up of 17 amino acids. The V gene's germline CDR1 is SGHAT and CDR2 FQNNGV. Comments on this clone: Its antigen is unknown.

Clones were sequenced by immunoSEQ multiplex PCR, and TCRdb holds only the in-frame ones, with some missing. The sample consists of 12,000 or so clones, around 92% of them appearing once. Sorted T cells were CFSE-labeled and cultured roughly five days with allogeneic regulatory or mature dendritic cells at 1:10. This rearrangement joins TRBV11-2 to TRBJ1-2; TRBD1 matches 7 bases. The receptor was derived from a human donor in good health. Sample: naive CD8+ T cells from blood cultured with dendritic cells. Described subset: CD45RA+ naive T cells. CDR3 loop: CASSSASSGQPDYGYTF. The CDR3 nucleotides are TGTGCCAGCAGCTCCGCGTCATCGGGACAGCCTGACTATGGCTACACCTTC.